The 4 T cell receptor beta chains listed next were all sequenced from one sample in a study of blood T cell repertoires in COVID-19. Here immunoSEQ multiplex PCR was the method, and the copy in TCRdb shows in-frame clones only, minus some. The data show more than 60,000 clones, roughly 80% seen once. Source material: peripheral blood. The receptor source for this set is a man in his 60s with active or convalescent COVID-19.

The DNA of the CDR3 is TGTGCCAGCAGCCAATGGGGCGGAGATACGCAGTATTTT. Encoded protein: CASSQWGGDTQYF. The V gene is TRBV3-1 (or the pseudogene TRBV3-2), the J gene TRBJ2-3; a possible D gene is TRBD1 (5 bases). Per the germline V gene, CDR1 is LGHDT and CDR2 is YNNKEL (reference sequence). This CDR3 has 13 amino acids. Trimming stripped 2 bases from V and 5 bases from J, with 8 bases between.

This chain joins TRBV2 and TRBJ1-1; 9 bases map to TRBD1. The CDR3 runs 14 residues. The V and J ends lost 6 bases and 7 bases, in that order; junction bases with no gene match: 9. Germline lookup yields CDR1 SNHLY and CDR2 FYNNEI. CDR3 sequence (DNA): TGTGCCAGCAGAACGACAGGGGGGATCCTTGAAGCTTTCTTT. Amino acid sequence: CASRTTGGILEAFF.

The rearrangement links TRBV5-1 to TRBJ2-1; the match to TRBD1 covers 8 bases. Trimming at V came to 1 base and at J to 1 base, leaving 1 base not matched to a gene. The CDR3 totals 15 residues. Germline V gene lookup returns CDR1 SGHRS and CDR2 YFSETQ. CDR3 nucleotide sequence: TGCGCCAGCAGCTTGACAGGGGGGTCCTACAATGAGCAGTTCTTC. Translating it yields CASSLTGGSYNEQFF.

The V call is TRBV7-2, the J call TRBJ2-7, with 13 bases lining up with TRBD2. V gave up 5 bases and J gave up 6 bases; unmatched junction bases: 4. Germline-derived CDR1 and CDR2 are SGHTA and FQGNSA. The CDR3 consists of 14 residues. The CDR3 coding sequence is TGTGCCAGCAGCGGAGGGACTAGCGGGGCCGAGCAGTACTTC. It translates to CASSGGTSGAEQYF.